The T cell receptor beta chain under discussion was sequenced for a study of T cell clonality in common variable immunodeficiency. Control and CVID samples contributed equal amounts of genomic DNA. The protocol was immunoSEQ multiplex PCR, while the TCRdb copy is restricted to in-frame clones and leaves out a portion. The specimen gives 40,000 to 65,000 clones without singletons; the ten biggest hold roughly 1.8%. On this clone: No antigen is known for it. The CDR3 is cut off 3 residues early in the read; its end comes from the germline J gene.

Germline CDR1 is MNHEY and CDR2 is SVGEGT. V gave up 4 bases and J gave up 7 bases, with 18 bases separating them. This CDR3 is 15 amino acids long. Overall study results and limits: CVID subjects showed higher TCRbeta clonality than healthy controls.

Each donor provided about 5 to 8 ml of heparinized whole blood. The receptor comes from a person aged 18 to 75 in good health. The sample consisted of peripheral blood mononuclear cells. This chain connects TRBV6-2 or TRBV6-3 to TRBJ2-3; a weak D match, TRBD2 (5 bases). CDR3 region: CASSSPPTSIHTQYF. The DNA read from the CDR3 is TGTGCCAGCAGTTCCCCGCCTACTAGTATCCATACG.